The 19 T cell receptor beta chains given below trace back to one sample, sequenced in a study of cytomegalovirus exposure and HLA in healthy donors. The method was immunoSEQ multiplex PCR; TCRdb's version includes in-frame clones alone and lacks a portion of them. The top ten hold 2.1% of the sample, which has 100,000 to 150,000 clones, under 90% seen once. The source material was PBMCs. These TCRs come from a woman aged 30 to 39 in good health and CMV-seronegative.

The CDR3 sequence: CASSQGGGSTDTQYF. The CDR3 coding sequence is TGCGCCAGCAGCCAGGGGGGGGGCAGCACAGATACGCAGTATTTT. V usage is TRBV4-3 and J usage is TRBJ2-3; tentatively, D is TRBD2 (7 bases). Germline assignment: CDR1 LGHNA and CDR2 YSLEER. The V end lost 3 bases, the J end lost 0 bases, and 10 bases lay between the germline ends. The CDR3 spans 15 residues.

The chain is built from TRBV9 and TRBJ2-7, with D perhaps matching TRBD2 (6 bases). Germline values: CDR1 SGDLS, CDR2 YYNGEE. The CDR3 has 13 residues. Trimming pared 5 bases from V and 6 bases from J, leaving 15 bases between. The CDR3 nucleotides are TGTGCCAGCAGTGTCCGGGACTGGGGCGAGCAGTACTTC. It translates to CASSVRDWGEQYF.

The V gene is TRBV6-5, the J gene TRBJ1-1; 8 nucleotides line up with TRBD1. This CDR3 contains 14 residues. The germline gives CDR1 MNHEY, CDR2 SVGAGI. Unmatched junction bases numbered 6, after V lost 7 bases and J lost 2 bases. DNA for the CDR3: TGTGCCAGCAAATCAGGGGGCCAAAACACTGAAGCTTTCTTT. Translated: CASKSGGQNTEAFF.

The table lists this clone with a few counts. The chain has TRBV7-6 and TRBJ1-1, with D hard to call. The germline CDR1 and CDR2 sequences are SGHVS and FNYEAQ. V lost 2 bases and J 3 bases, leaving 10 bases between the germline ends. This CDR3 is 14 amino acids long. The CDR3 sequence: CASSLTERYTEAFF. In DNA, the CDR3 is TGTGCCAGCAGCTTAACGGAGAGATACACTGAAGCTTTCTTT.

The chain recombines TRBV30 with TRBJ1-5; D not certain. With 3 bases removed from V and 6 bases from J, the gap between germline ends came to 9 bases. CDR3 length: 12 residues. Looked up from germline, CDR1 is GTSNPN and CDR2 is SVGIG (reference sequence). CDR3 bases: TGTGCCTGGAGGGGAGAGGGTCAGCCCCAGCATTTT. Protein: CAWRGEGQPQHF.

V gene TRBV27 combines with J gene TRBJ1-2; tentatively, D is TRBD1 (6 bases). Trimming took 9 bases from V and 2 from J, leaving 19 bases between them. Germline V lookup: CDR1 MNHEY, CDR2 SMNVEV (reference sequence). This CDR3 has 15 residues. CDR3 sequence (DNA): TGTGCCAGTTCACCCTCTTACAGGGTAAACTATGGCTACACCTTC. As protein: CASSPSYRVNYGYTF.

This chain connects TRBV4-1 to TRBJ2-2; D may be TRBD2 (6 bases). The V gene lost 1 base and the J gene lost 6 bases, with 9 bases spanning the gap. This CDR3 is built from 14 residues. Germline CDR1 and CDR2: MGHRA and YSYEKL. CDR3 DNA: TGCGCCAGCAGCCAAGCATCGGGGGCCGGGGAGCTGTTTTTT. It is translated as CASSQASGAGELFF.

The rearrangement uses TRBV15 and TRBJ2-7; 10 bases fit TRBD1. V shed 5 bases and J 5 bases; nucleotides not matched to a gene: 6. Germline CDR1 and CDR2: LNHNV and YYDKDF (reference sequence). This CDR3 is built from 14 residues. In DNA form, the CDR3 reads TGTGCCACCAGCGAAGGGACAGGGGTCGACGAGCAGTACTTC. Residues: CATSEGTGVDEQYF. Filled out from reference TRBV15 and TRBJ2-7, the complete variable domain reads DAMVIQNPRYQVTQFGKPVTLSCSQTLNHNVMYWYQQKSSQAPKLLFHYYDKDFNNEADTPDNFQSRRPNTSFCFLDIRSPGLGDTAMYLCATSEGTGVDEQYFGPGTRLTVT.

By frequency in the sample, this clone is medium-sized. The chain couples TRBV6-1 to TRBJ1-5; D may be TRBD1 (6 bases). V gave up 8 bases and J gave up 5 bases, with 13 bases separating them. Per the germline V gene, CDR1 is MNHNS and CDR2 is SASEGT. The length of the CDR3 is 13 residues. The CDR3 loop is CASQEGEHQPQHF. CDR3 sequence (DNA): TGTGCCAGCCAAGAGGGGGAGCATCAGCCCCAGCATTTT.

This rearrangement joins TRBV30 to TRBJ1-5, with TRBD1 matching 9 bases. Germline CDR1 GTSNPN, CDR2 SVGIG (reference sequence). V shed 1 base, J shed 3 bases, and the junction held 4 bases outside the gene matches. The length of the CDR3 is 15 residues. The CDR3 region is CAWSGGQGPNQPQHF. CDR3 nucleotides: TGTGCCTGGAGTGGGGGACAGGGCCCCAATCAGCCCCAGCATTTT.

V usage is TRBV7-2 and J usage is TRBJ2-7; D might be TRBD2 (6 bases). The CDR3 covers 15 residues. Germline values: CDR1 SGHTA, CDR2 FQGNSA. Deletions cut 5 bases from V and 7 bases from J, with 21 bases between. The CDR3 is CASSPTRDSVVEQYF. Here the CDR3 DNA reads TGTGCCAGCAGCCCGACCCGGGACTCCGTGGTAGAGCAGTACTTC.

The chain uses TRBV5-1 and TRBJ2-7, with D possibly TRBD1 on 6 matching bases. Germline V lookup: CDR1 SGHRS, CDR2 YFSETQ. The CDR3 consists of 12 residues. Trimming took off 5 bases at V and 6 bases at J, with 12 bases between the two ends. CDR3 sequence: CASSMDRSEQYF. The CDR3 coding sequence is TGCGCCAGCAGTATGGACAGATCCGAGCAGTACTTC.

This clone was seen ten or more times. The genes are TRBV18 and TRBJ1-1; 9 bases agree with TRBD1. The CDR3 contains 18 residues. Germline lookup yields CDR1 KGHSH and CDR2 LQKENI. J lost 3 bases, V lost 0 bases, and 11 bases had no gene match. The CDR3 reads CASSPPATGGLPDTEAFF. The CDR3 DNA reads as TGTGCCAGCTCACCACCAGCGACAGGGGGTCTTCCGGACACTGAAGCTTTCTTT.

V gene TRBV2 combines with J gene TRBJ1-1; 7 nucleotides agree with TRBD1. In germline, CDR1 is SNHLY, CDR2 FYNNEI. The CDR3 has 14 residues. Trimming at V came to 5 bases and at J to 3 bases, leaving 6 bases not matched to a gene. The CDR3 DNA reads TGTGCCAGCAGTTGGACAGGCGGGGACACTGAAGCTTTCTTT. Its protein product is CASSWTGGDTEAFF.

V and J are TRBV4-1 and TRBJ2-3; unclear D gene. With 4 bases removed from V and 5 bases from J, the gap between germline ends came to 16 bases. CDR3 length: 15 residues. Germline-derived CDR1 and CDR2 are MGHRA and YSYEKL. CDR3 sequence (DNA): TGCGCCAGCAGCCCAGCTTCCGCCGGGTTAGATACGCAGTATTTT. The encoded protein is CASSPASAGLDTQYF.

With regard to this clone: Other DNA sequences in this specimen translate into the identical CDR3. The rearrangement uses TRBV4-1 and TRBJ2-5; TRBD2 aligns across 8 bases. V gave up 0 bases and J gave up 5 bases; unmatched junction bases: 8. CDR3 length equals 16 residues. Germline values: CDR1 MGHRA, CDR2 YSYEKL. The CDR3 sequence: CASSQDPGRGGETQYF. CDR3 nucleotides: TGCGCCAGCAGCCAAGACCCCGGACGGGGGGGGGAGACCCAGTACTTC.

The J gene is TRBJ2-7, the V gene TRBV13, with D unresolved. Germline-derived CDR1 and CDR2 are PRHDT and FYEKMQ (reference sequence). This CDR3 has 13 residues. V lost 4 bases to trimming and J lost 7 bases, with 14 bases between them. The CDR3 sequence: CASSSNAAGEQYF. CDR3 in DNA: TGTGCCAGCAGCTCCAACGCGGCCGGTGAGCAGTACTTC.

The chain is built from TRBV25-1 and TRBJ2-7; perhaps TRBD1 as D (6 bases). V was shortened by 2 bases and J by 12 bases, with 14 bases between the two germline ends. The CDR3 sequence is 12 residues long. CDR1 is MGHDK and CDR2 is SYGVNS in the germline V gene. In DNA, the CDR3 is TGTGCCAGCAGTGAACCGTGGGGGCGGAGGTACTTC. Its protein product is CASSEPWGRRYF.

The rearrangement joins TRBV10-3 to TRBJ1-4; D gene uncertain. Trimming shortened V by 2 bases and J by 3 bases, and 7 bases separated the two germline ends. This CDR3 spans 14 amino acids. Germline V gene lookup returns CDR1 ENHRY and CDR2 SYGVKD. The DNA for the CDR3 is TGTGCCATCAGTGAGGTAGTCCCTAATGAAAAACTGTTTTTT. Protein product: CAISEVVPNEKLFF.